One sample yielded the 3 T cell receptor beta chains listed below, sequenced in a study of shared clonotypes between healthy human individuals. Sequencing was performed with immunoSEQ multiplex PCR; in TCRdb, only in-frame clones are kept and a portion is missing. Of 2 million to 2.5 million clones in the sample, more than 90% are singletons; the top ten hold 0.1% to 0.15%. Sequenced input: naive CD4+ T cells sorted from blood. The sample's subset: CD45RA+ positively selected. The source is a man between 18 and 35 years old in good health.

The chain joins TRBV10-1 to TRBJ2-3, with D hard to call. The CDR3 runs 15 residues. The germline V and J ends were trimmed by 2 bases and 2 bases, with 11 bases remaining between them. In germline, CDR1 is WNHNN, CDR2 SYGVQD (reference sequence). CDR3 residues: CASSEQVALTDTQYF. Here the CDR3 DNA reads TGCGCCAGCAGTGAGCAGGTTGCTCTCACAGATACGCAGTATTTT.

This chain uses TRBV29-1 with TRBJ2-7; 13 positions agree with TRBD2. V was clipped by 4 bases and J by 5 bases; unmatched bases: 17. CDR3 size: 18 residues. From germline, CDR1 is SQVTM and CDR2 ANQGSEA. In DNA, the CDR3 is TGCAGCGTTGGGGAAGGGACTAGCGGGATGTGGTCGGAGGACGAGCAGTACTTC. Translated, it gives CSVGEGTSGMWSEDEQYF.

This sequence joins TRBV7-9 and TRBJ2-3; 7 nucleotides agree with TRBD2. There are 19 residues in the CDR3. J gave up 2 bases and V 3 bases, and 17 bases lay outside the gene matches. Germline CDR1 and CDR2: SEHNR and FQNEAQ (reference sequence). CDR3 in amino acids: CASSLLRMGGARSTDTQYF. Here the CDR3 DNA reads TGTGCCAGCAGCTTGTTACGTATGGGAGGGGCCCGATCCACAGATACGCAGTATTTT.